The 11 T cell receptor beta chains below come from one sample, sequenced in a study of blood T cell repertoires in COVID-19. The repertoire was sequenced with immunoSEQ multiplex PCR; TCRdb's copy has only in-frame clones and lacks some. The repertoire consists of 130,000 to 150,000 clones, with over 80% occurring once and the leading ten covering roughly 35%. The sample taken for sequencing was peripheral blood. These receptor sequences come from a man aged 45-65 years who had recovered from COVID-19.

The chain uses TRBV7-8 and TRBJ2-2; D is perhaps TRBD2 (6 bases). This CDR3 comprises 14 residues. CDR1 is SGHVS, CDR2 FQNEAQ, per germline. V was trimmed by 3 bases and J by 1 base, leaving 6 bases between them. CDR3: CASSLEGNTGELFF. In DNA form, the CDR3 reads TGTGCCAGCAGCTTGGAGGGGAACACCGGGGAGCTGTTTTTT.

This chain connects TRBV9 to TRBJ2-1; a possible D gene is TRBD1 (6 bases). The CDR3 loop spans 15 amino acids. In germline, CDR1 is SGDLS, CDR2 YYNGEE. V lost 2 bases and J lost 0, with 9 bases in between. CDR3 region: CASSVGGLSYNEQFF. The CDR3 DNA reads TGTGCCAGCAGCGTTGGGGGCCTCTCCTACAATGAGCAGTTCTTC.

V gene TRBV14 combines with J gene TRBJ1-1; D uncertain. V was clipped by 0 bases and J by 11 bases, with 16 bases between them. The CDR3 covers 14 residues. Germline CDR1 reads SGHDN; CDR2 reads FVKESK. Written as DNA, the CDR3 is TGTGCCAGCAGCCAAGAGCTCGGACTGCCAACGGCTTTCTTT. It yields the protein CASSQELGLPTAFF.

The chain employs TRBV7-9 and TRBJ2-3; 13 nucleotides line up with TRBD2. V dropped 11 bases and J dropped 4; count of bases not matched to a gene: 15. The CDR3 totals 17 residues. The V gene's germline CDR1 is SEHNR and CDR2 FQNEAQ (reference sequence). CDR3 DNA: TGTGCCTCACACCCCCCCCGACTAGCGGGGGGACCAGATACGCAGTATTTT. Protein sequence: CASHPPRLAGGPDTQYF.

This clone came up a few times. CDR3: CASSQEGPGLSGYTF. For the CDR3, the DNA is TGCGCCAGCAGCCAAGAAGGCCCAGGCTTGAGTGGCTACACCTTC. The V gene is TRBV4-3, the J gene TRBJ1-2; D is unclear. The CDR3 is made up of 15 amino acids. Per the germline V gene, CDR1 is LGHNA and CDR2 is YSLEER. Trimming cost V 0 bases and J 7 bases, with 15 bases left between them.

The chain recombines TRBV30 with TRBJ1-4; D perhaps matches TRBD1 (5 bases). This CDR3 comprises 15 residues. V shed 0 bases and J shed 5 bases, with 13 bases lying between them. Germline assignment: CDR1 GTSNPN and CDR2 SVGIG (reference sequence). The CDR3 region is CAWSVKGIANEKLFF. CDR3 coding DNA: TGTGCCTGGAGTGTAAAGGGGATTGCAAATGAAAAACTGTTTTTT.

The chain employs TRBV6-6 and TRBJ1-1; D perhaps matches TRBD1 (6 bases). Trimming took 6 bases from V and 4 from J, leaving 15 bases between them. Germline CDR1 is MNHNY and CDR2 is SVGAGI (reference sequence). CDR3 length: 14 residues. The CDR3 bases are TGTGCCAGCAGACTGACAGGTTATGGCACTGAAGCTTTCTTT. Residues: CASRLTGYGTEAFF.

The chain has TRBV12-3 or TRBV12-4 and TRBJ1-1; 7 bases map to TRBD1. The trim removed 5 bases at V and 4 bases at J, leaving 4 bases unmatched. The CDR3 has 13 amino acids. The CDR3 DNA reads as TGTGCCAGCAGTCTGGACAGGAGCACTGAAGCTTTCTTT. Its protein product is CASSLDRSTEAFF.

The chain couples TRBV2 to TRBJ1-2; D gene unclear. This CDR3 comprises 13 residues. The ends were cut back, 6 bases at V and 3 bases at J, with 11 bases in the middle. Germline CDR1 is SNHLY and CDR2 is FYNNEI. CDR3 sequence (DNA): TGTGCCAGCAGCATCTCAACGGACTATGGCTACACCTTC. Amino acid sequence: CASSISTDYGYTF.

The CDR3 loop reads CSVEDGTGRDGYTF. CDR3 sequence (DNA): TGCAGCGTTGAAGATGGGACAGGGAGAGATGGCTACACCTTC. This rearrangement joins TRBV29-1 to TRBJ1-2; TRBD1 matches 9 bases. Trimming took 0 bases from V and 6 from J; bases not matched to a gene: 5. This CDR3 contains 14 residues. Germline CDR1 reads SQVTM; CDR2 reads ANQGSEA.

The sample holds one count of this clone. This rearrangement joins TRBV7-2 to TRBJ2-1; TRBD2 aligns across 8 bases. Germline V gene lookup returns CDR1 SGHTA and CDR2 FQGNSA. The CDR3 has 19 residues. J gave up 0 bases and V 2 bases, and 12 bases lay outside the gene matches. The CDR3 bases are TGTGCCAGCAGCTTAACGGACTGGGGACTAGGGCGCTCCTACAATGAGCAGTTCTTC. As protein: CASSLTDWGLGRSYNEQFF.